The 25 T cell receptor beta chains given below trace back to one sample, sequenced in a study of spatial heterogeneity in lung cancer. Time point given: sample taken at primary tumor resection. Material for sequencing was whole RNA from tumor, nontumor lung or frozen PBMC, left unsorted. TCRdb redid the calling of the 5' RACE reads with MiXCR, one entry per CDR3 protein. The data show approximately 12,000 distinct CDR3 sequences, with 5% to 6% seen just once and 36% held by the top ten. This sample comprised lung tumor tissue, obtained at surgery. These receptors all stem from a human donor with early-stage non-small cell lung cancer.

This clonotype showed up many times. This beta chain is an off-target read within a library intended for alpha chains, so its frequency means little. The V gene is TRBV6-5, the J gene TRBJ2-3; possibly TRBD1 for D (6 bases). Trimming pared 6 bases from V and 3 bases from J, leaving 13 bases between. The CDR3 consists of 14 residues. Germline values: CDR1 MNHEY, CDR2 SVGAGI. This CDR3 is CASSGQSRTDTQYF. The CDR3, as DNA: TGTGCCAGCAGCGGACAGTCGAGGACAGATACGCAGTATTTT.

This clonotype appeared many times. Found in a library prepared for alpha chains, this beta chain is an off-target read, and its abundance has little meaning. This chain connects TRBV7-3 to TRBJ1-1, with D possibly matching TRBD1 (6 bases). The CDR3 runs 15 residues. Germline CDR1 reads SGHTA; CDR2 reads FQGTGA. Trimming took 1 base from V and 0 from J, leaving 9 bases between them. The CDR3: CASSLSRGMNTEAFF. CDR3 nucleotides: TGTGCCAGCAGCTTAAGCAGGGGTATGAACACTGAAGCTTTCTTT. The full variable domain, completed using reference TRBV7-3 and TRBJ1-1, is GAGVSQTPSNKVTEKGKYVELRCDPISGHTALYWYRQSLGQGPEFLIYFQGTGAADDSGLPNDRFFAVRPEGSVSTLKIQRTERGDSAVYLCASSLSRGMNTEAFFGQGTRLTVV.

This clonotype was recorded at least ten times. This beta chain turned up in a library designed for alpha chains; as an off-target read, its abundance says little. V and J are TRBV29-1 and TRBJ2-2; D is possibly TRBD2 (5 bases). The V gene's germline CDR1 is SQVTM and CDR2 ANQGSEA. The V end was cut by 4 bases, the J end by 4 bases, with 13 bases between. The CDR3 is made up of 14 amino acids. The CDR3 protein is CSVGRGSGTGELFF. The CDR3 DNA reads TGCAGCGTTGGACGGGGAAGCGGCACCGGGGAGCTGTTTTTT.

Many counts were recorded for this clonotype. Found in a library prepared for alpha chains, this beta chain is an off-target read, and its abundance has little meaning. The rearrangement links TRBV28 to TRBJ2-3; 7 bases map to TRBD2. The germline V gene encodes CDR1 MDHEN and CDR2 SYDVKM. Unmatched junction bases numbered 3, after V lost 2 bases and J lost 1 base. The CDR3 extends over 15 amino acids. DNA for the CDR3: TGTGCCAGCAGTTTAATAACTAGCGGCACAGATACGCAGTATTTT. Translating it yields CASSLITSGTDTQYF.

This clonotype was recorded at least ten times. This beta chain represents an off-target read in a library built for alpha chains; its size is of limited meaning. CDR3 sequence (DNA): TGTGCCAGCAGCCCAGGGACAGGGGTGGTTTCTGGGGCCAACGTCCTGACTTTC. Protein: CASSPGTGVVSGANVLTF. The gene calls are TRBV7-2 and TRBJ2-6; 10 bases are a match to TRBD1. The CDR3 extends over 18 amino acids. The trim removed 5 bases at V and 1 base at J, leaving 8 bases unmatched. Germline loops: CDR1 SGHTA, CDR2 FQGNSA.

This clonotype was detected ten times or more. This beta chain turned up in a library designed for alpha chains; as an off-target read, its abundance says little. The V gene is TRBV24-1, the J gene TRBJ2-2, with D possibly called TRBD1 or TRBD2 (5 bases each). Trimming removed 5 bases at V and 5 bases at J, with 17 bases between. CDR1 and CDR2 (germline): KGHDR, SFDVKD. The CDR3 contains 16 residues. CDR3 in amino acids: CATSAPHGTGTGELFF. The CDR3 DNA sequence: TGTGCCACCAGTGCCCCCCACGGGACGGGGACCGGGGAGCTGTTTTTT.

This clonotype was found many times. Within a library made for alpha chains, this beta chain is off target, and its count is uninformative. V usage is TRBV20-1 and J usage is TRBJ2-7; 12 nucleotides agree with TRBD2. The CDR3 runs 15 residues. The V gene end was trimmed by 0 bases and the J gene end by 4 bases; junction bases not matched to a gene: 4. Germline V gives CDR1 DFQATT, CDR2 SNEGSKA (reference sequence). CDR3 sequence: CSARELAGGWYEQYF. In nucleotides, the CDR3 is TGCAGTGCTAGAGAACTAGCGGGGGGATGGTACGAGCAGTACTTC.

This clonotype was observed at least ten times. This beta chain came through as a stray read in a library set up for alpha chains, and its size says little. The gene calls are TRBV12-3 or TRBV12-4 and TRBJ2-7; D perhaps matches TRBD2 (5 bases). Trimming stripped 0 bases from V and 6 bases from J, with 6 bases between. The CDR3 has 12 amino acids. The CDR3 sequence: CASSLAEGEQYF. As DNA, the CDR3 is TGTGCCAGCAGTTTAGCCGAGGGCGAGCAGTACTTC.

In this sample, this clonotype turned up many times. This beta chain represents an off-target read in a library built for alpha chains; its size is of limited meaning. This chain links TRBV5-6 with TRBJ2-6; TRBD2 might be the D (5 bases). CDR1 and CDR2 (germline): SGHDT, YYEEEE. Deletions cut 4 bases from V and 0 bases from J, with 11 bases between. This CDR3 is 16 amino acids long. The CDR3 region has the DNA TGTGCCAGCAGCCAAGTGGGGAGCTCTGGGGCCAACGTCCTGACTTTC. Residues: CASSQVGSSGANVLTF.

Many counts were recorded for this clonotype. As an off-target read in a library built for alpha chains, this beta chain has a frequency of little significance. CDR3 in DNA: TGTGCCAGCAGCGTATCAGGGGCCGGTCATGAGCAGTTCTTC. As protein: CASSVSGAGHEQFF. The chain recombines TRBV9 with TRBJ2-1, with TRBD1 as a possible D gene (6 bases). The CDR3 is made up of 14 amino acids. Trimming took 1 base from V and 8 from J, leaving 13 bases between them. The germline V gene encodes CDR1 SGDLS and CDR2 YYNGEE.

By frequency in the sample, this clonotype is medium-sized. This beta chain lies outside the target of a library built for alpha chains; its clone size means little. The chain couples TRBV20-1 to TRBJ1-1; D is perhaps TRBD1 (6 bases). The germline CDR1 and CDR2 sequences are DFQATT and SNEGSKA (reference sequence). This CDR3 region has 15 residues. Trimming cost V 0 bases and J 4 bases, with 15 bases left between them. DNA for the CDR3: TGCAGTGCTAGAGATCCCCGGACAGTCGGCACTGAAGCTTTCTTT. Translation gives CSARDPRTVGTEAFF.

As to this clonotype: Within a library made for alpha chains, this beta chain is off target, and its count is uninformative. This chain uses TRBV28 with TRBJ2-7; D tentatively fits TRBD1 or TRBD2 (5 bases each). Trimming shortened V by 5 bases and J by 9 bases, and 23 bases separated the two germline ends. Germline CDR1 is MDHEN and CDR2 is SYDVKM. The CDR3 sequence is 15 residues long. The DNA of the CDR3 is TGTGCCAGCAGTCCACATAGGCAGGGAGATTCCGCGCAGTACGTC. Translation: CASSPHRQGDSAQYV.

This clonotype occurred many times. The library was prepared for alpha chains; this beta chain is a stray read, so its frequency means little. The chain's CDR3 is CSADNPGEGSYNSPLHF. CDR3 DNA sequence: TGCAGTGCTGACAATCCGGGGGAGGGATCCTATAATTCACCCCTCCACTTT. The chain recombines TRBV20-1 with TRBJ1-6; D is perhaps TRBD1 (5 bases). V dropped 5 bases and J dropped 1 base, with 18 bases sitting between them. Germline V gene sequence: CDR1 DFQATT, CDR2 SNEGSKA (reference sequence). This CDR3 has 17 amino acids.

The sample holds many counts of this clonotype. This beta chain is an off-target read within a library intended for alpha chains, so its frequency means little. The chain couples TRBV20-1 to TRBJ1-5; a weak D match, TRBD1 (6 bases). This CDR3 contains 14 residues. Trimming removed 0 bases at V and 5 bases at J, with 11 bases between. Germline loops: CDR1 DFQATT, CDR2 SNEGSKA (reference sequence). CDR3 sequence (DNA): TGCAGTGCTAGAGATCGACGGGGGCATCAGCCCCAGCATTTT. Amino acid sequence: CSARDRRGHQPQHF.

This clonotype was counted many times. Because this beta chain is a stray read in a library intended to capture alpha chains, its abundance should not be given much weight. The rearrangement joins TRBV29-1 to TRBJ1-1, with unresolved D. V was clipped by 5 bases and J by 2 bases, with 21 bases between them. CDR3 length equals 16 residues. Germline CDR1 is SQVTM and CDR2 is ANQGSEA. CDR3: CSVPQDRTTGNTEAFF. The DNA of the CDR3 is TGCAGCGTTCCCCAGGACCGAACAACCGGTAACACTGAAGCTTTCTTT.

This clonotype has a handful of counts. Since it is a stray read in a library aimed at alpha chains, this beta chain has a size that is not meaningful. The chain has TRBV7-8 and TRBJ1-5; D is undetermined. The CDR3 covers 14 residues. Germline V gives CDR1 SGHVS, CDR2 FQNEAQ. V gave up 2 bases and J gave up 6 bases, with 11 bases separating them. The CDR3 coding sequence is TGTGCCAGCAGCTTATCAGCAAGCGTTCAGCCCCAGCATTTT. Protein product: CASSLSASVQPQHF.

This clonotype was observed many times. Because the library targeted alpha chains, this beta chain is an off-target read whose size means little. This rearrangement joins TRBV20-1 to TRBJ1-4; D gene unclear. V was trimmed by 4 bases and J by 8 bases, leaving 11 bases between them. Germline V gene data show CDR1 as DFQATT and CDR2 as SNEGSKA (reference sequence). The CDR3 totals 12 residues. The CDR3 sequence is CSAKWGGEKLFF. In nucleotides, the CDR3 is TGCAGTGCTAAGTGGGGAGGAGAAAAACTGTTTTTT.

This clonotype was seen at least ten times. Being off target in a library aimed at alpha chains, this beta chain has a size of little meaning. The CDR3 spells CASSLIARAFATNEKLFF. CDR3 sequence (DNA): TGTGCCAGCAGCTTAATCGCCAGAGCTTTTGCAACTAATGAAAAACTGTTTTTT. The rearrangement uses TRBV7-9 and TRBJ1-4; D ambiguous. CDR1 and CDR2 from the germline V gene are SEHNR and FQNEAQ (reference sequence). This CDR3 is built from 18 residues. Between the trimmed V and J ends, which lost 2 bases and 0 bases, there was a span of 16 bases.

This clonotype appeared many times. This beta chain is a stray sequence in a library constructed for alpha chains; its clone size is not meaningful. The V gene is TRBV7-9, the J gene TRBJ2-6, with a tentative D call TRBD2 (6 bases). Trimming took off 6 bases at V and 0 bases at J, with 6 bases between the two ends. This CDR3 comprises 14 residues. Germline V lookup: CDR1 SEHNR, CDR2 FQNEAQ (reference sequence). The CDR3 sequence is CASRGLSGANVLTF. In nucleotides, the CDR3 is TGTGCCAGCAGGGGACTCTCTGGGGCCAACGTCCTGACTTTC.

This clonotype showed up many times. The size of this beta chain means little, since it is a stray read in a library made for alpha chains. J is TRBJ1-3 and V is TRBV27; D call uncertain. Germline values: CDR1 MNHEY, CDR2 SMNVEV (reference sequence). The length of the CDR3 is 15 residues. V dropped 5 bases and J dropped 0 bases, with 11 bases sitting between them. For the CDR3, the DNA is TGTGCCAGCAGTCCGCAGGCTATCTCTGGAAACACCATATATTTT. Translated: CASSPQAISGNTIYF.

This clonotype was detected once. This sequence may be a read error, since a much larger clone differs from it by one base. This beta chain is a stray sequence in a library constructed for alpha chains; its clone size is not meaningful. The V call is TRBV5-6, the J call TRBJ2-1; D not certain. This CDR3 has 13 amino acids. Between the trimmed V and J ends, which lost 2 bases and 8 bases, there was a span of 11 bases. CDR1 is SGHDT, CDR2 YYEEEE, per germline. CDR3 DNA sequence: TGTGCCAGCAGCTTCATTGATGGGGATGAGCAGTTCTTC. Encoded protein: CASSFIDGDEQFF.

This clonotype was seen repeatedly, ten times or more. Being off target in a library aimed at alpha chains, this beta chain has a size of little meaning. The chain links TRBV6-2 or TRBV6-3 to TRBJ2-7, with D perhaps being TRBD1 or TRBD2 (6 bases each). Trimming shortened V by 7 bases and J by 0 bases, and 16 bases separated the two germline ends. This CDR3 region has 15 residues. CDR1 and CDR2 from the germline V gene are MNHEY and SVGEGT. Here the CDR3 reads CASTPAGGGSYEQYF. The CDR3 nucleotides read TGTGCCAGCACCCCCGCAGGAGGGGGCTCCTACGAGCAGTACTTC.

This clonotype is medium-sized in the sample. The library was designed around alpha chains, so this beta chain is a stray read whose abundance carries little weight. The chain joins TRBV6-5 to TRBJ1-2; TRBD1 matches at 10 bases. V shed 5 bases, J shed 7 bases, and the junction held 10 bases outside the gene matches. The CDR3 covers 15 residues. Germline-derived CDR1 and CDR2 are MNHEY and SVGAGI. CDR3 in DNA: TGTGCCAGCAGTCAATCGACAGGGGGCTGGGTTGGCTACACCTTC. Translation: CASSQSTGGWVGYTF.

This clonotype was recorded many times. A library made for alpha chains picked up this beta chain off target, so its size means little. V is TRBV6-2 or TRBV6-3 and J is TRBJ2-5, with 9 bases identical to TRBD2. The V segment lost 5 bases and the J segment 4 bases; nucleotides outside the gene matches: 5. Germline CDR1 and CDR2: MNHEY and SVGEGT. The CDR3 has 14 residues. The CDR3 spells CASSTGTSIETQYF. The DNA of the CDR3 is TGTGCCAGCAGTACCGGGACTAGCATAGAGACCCAGTACTTC.

This clonotype was observed at least ten times. The library was prepared for alpha chains; this beta chain is a stray read, so its frequency means little. The rearrangement links TRBV6-2 or TRBV6-3 to TRBJ1-2; D is ambiguous. Germline V gene sequence: CDR1 MNHEY, CDR2 SVGEGT. There are 14 residues in the CDR3. Trimming left V 6 bases short and J 2 bases short, with 13 bases between. The CDR3 loop reads CASSLIGSNYGYTF. In DNA form, the CDR3 reads TGTGCCAGCAGCCTCATCGGGAGCAACTATGGCTACACCTTC.